This T cell receptor beta chain derives from a study of long-term antiretroviral therapy in people with HIV. The study, taken as a whole, reports: Clonotypes expanded prior to ART showed repertoire dominance at all sampled time points. Although diversity increased after ART, it remained lower than in transplant donor controls.

Germline loops: CDR1 GTSNPN, CDR2 SVGIG (reference sequence). The CDR3 is 18 amino acids. V was clipped by 2 bases and J by 1 base; unmatched bases: 11. At the survey level, the v3.0 immunoSEQ assay was run. Here immunoSEQ multiplex PCR was the method, and the copy in TCRdb shows in-frame clones only, minus some. The table includes about 30,000 clones, 70% to 90% detected once. As for this clone: What it binds is not known.

The material was unsorted PBMCs, obtained 3 years after starting antiretroviral therapy. The receptor was derived from a man between 40 and 49 years old with HIV. The chain is built from TRBV30 and TRBJ2-2; 9 bases fit TRBD2. CDR3 in amino acids: CAWSRLAGDFWNTGELFF. CDR3 sequence (DNA): TGTGCCTGGAGTCGATTAGCGGGGGATTTTTGGAACACCGGGGAGCTGTTTTTT. The variable domain in full, completed from reference TRBV30 and TRBJ2-2, reads SQTIHQWPATLVQPVGSPLSLECTVEGTSNPNLYWYRQAAGRGLQLLFYSVGIGQISSEVPQNLSASRPQDRQFILSSKKLLLSDSGFYLCAWSRLAGDFWNTGELFFGEGSRLTVL.